The following is a TCR beta chain sequence with its context. It has no known antigen specificity. No base quality values were provided; no much bigger clone lies one nucleotide off. The data stem from a study of tumor and adjacent non-tumor tissue in lung cancer (dated by TCRdb to between 2017 and 2018). About the study as a whole: By cancer type, the cohort comprised about 13 adenocarcinoma patients, a couple of squamous cell carcinoma patients and 1 small cell lung cancer patient. Among the approximately 15 patients, ages ranged from roughly 30 to 85 years, about 10 were men and 5 were women, and disease was TNM stage I to III. Sequencing produced approximately 130 million productive TCRbeta reads in total, an average of about 4 million reads per sample. The study compared bulk TCRbeta repertoires from lung tumor tissue and matched distant non-tumor lung tissue of roughly 15 lung cancer patients. Some 31 paired specimens, one tumor and one normal lung sample per patient, were profiled by TCRbeta CDR3 sequencing. What the work shows at the level of the full study, not this receptor alone: Peripheral blood was not sequenced, so blood TCRbeta repertoires were not examined in the lung cancer patients of the study. The top 100 clones accounted for a significantly larger cumulative portion of the repertoire in normal lung than in tumor tissue. With only roughly 15 patients in the cohort, the authors noted that larger samples and more detailed clinical data are needed. Tumor tissue showed significantly greater TCR diversity (inverse Simpson) than normal lung tissue (about 400 vs 180, P = 0.0075, Mann-Whitney U test). TCR diversity was significantly higher in younger patients, and higher tumor TCR diversity was associated with shorter overall and disease-free survival. The sequencing platform is not named in the methods, and unique molecular identifiers are not mentioned.

CDR1 and CDR2 are read off the germline V gene (reference sequence) as LNHNV and YYDKDF. V is pruned by 7 bases and J by 1 base, leaving 18 bases of the junction without a gene match. The cysteine opens and the phenylalanine closes a CDR3 of 19 amino acids. The sequence is cut down to CDR3 DNA, 57 bases in frame from base 1. The receptor library was made with multiplex PCR. TCRdb shows the sequencer as Illumina HiSeq 2500. TCRbeta libraries were constructed through three rounds of nested PCR with primers (Table S4) according to protocols adapted from ARM-PCR. Before sequencing, PCR products of 200-500 bp were cut from the gel and purified using the QIAquick gel extraction kit. The study's processing was this. Trimmomatic was used to clean the reads, FLASH merged the cleaned reads into complete CDR3 sequences, and MiTCR assigned the sequences to V(D)J germline segments. VDJtools was used to compute clonal diversity as the inverse Simpson's index. A read counted as productive if the sequence was in-frame and lacked a premature stop codon. TCRdb took the public reads, trimmed them with fastp at Q25, ran MiXCR for clone calling and kept in-frame beta chains. Rows are unified per CDR3 protein, each entry keeping the most common DNA and genes. The V and J calls were not made by the authors but by TCRdb's processing. This sample lists 80,000 to 100,000 distinct CDR3 sequences; 80% were detected once. Less than 40% of the sample lies in the top ten.

Bulk unsorted tissue served as the source for RNA extraction, and RNA quality was assessed using a NanoDrop ND-1000 and an Agilent 2100. The normal lung samples consisted of distant non-tumor tissue collected more than 3 cm from the tumor edge. All donors had newly diagnosed lung cancer, had not received prior chemotherapy, and were admitted for thoracic surgery in China between August and November 2014. Patients with previous radiotherapy or chemotherapy, or with another concurrent cancer, were excluded from the study. Surgical tissue pieces of about 1-2.3 cm3 were preserved in RNAlater solution and were kept at -80 degrees C until use.

Sequences were obtained from distant non-tumor lung tissue. This receptor was taken from a man aged 60-69 years with small cell lung cancer. The sequence links TRBV15 to TRBJ2-3, with 9 bases aligning to TRBD1. The sequence in DNA is TGTGCCACCAACAGTCCCTACATGGGACAGGGACATCGCACAGATACGCAGTATTTT. Translated, this gives CATNSPYMGQGHRTDTQYF.